Presented here are 21 T cell receptor beta chains from one specimen sequenced in a study of human T cells and chemical hapten exposure. TCRdb fed the RACE reads into MiXCR, producing one record per CDR3 protein. The sample records some 330,000 distinct CDR3 sequences, approximately 5% being singletons. Time point given: pre-sensitization, week 0. Treatment indicated: therapeutic diphenylcyclopropenone sensitization with weekly scalp DPC. This specimen was whole blood, taken in connection with sensitization to the hapten diphenylcyclopropenone (DPC). The receptors shown here come from a woman between 18 and 30 years old with alopecia areata. Some clones in this sample may be carry-over from other donors' samples.

This clonotype was seen more than once but under ten times. The V call is TRBV5-1, the J call TRBJ1-1; possibly TRBD1 for D (5 bases). This CDR3 contains 15 residues. Trimming pared 4 bases from V and 3 bases from J, leaving 16 bases between. Germline loops: CDR1 SGHRS, CDR2 YFSETQ. DNA of the CDR3: TGCGCCAGCAGCCCCGGGACCACGTATTACACTGAAGCTTTCTTT. Translation: CASSPGTTYYTEAFF.

CDR3 in amino acids: CASSVRSDTQYF. Written as DNA, the CDR3 is TGTGCCAGCAGCGTCCGCTCAGATACGCAGTATTTT. The J gene is TRBJ2-3, the V gene TRBV9, with unresolved D. The germline V gene has CDR1 SGDLS and CDR2 YYNGEE. Trimming left V 2 bases short and J 4 bases short, with 5 bases between. The CDR3 extends over 12 amino acids. The full variable domain, in which reference TRBV9 and TRBJ2-3 provide the parts outside the CDR3, is DSGVTQTPKHLITATGQRVTLRCSPRSGDLSVYWYQQSLDQGLQFLIQYYNGEERAKGNILERFSAQQFPDLHSELNLSSLELGDSALYFCASSVRSDTQYFGPGTRLTVL.

This clonotype was seen ten or more times. The CDR3 DNA reads as TGTGCCAGCAGTCTTACAAACCTTAGCACAGATACGCAGTATTTT. Translation gives CASSLTNLSTDTQYF. The chain combines TRBV6-5 with TRBJ2-3; no clear D. Looked up from germline, CDR1 is MNHEY and CDR2 is SVGAGI. CDR3 length: 15 amino acids. V dropped 5 bases and J dropped 0 bases, with 12 bases sitting between them.

This clonotype turned up a few times. The J gene is TRBJ2-5, the V gene TRBV12-3 or TRBV12-4; 9 bases fit TRBD1. CDR3 length equals 14 residues. V lost 5 bases to trimming and J lost 3 bases; unmatched junction nucleotides: 4. The CDR3, as DNA: TGTGCCAGCAGTACCCGGACAGGGGAAGAGACCCAGTACTTC. Translated: CASSTRTGEETQYF.

In its sample, this clonotype was seen many times. CDR3 bases: TGTGCCAGCAGTTCGGCGACTGAAGCTTTCTTT. This sequence encodes CASSSATEAFF. The rearrangement links TRBV6-5 to TRBJ1-1; D is undetermined. The CDR3 spans 11 residues. The germline V gene encodes CDR1 MNHEY and CDR2 SVGAGI. The V and J ends lost 4 bases and 5 bases respectively, with 5 bases between them.

The chain couples TRBV4-1 to TRBJ1-1, with D perhaps TRBD1 (6 bases). Trimming left V 1 base short and J 8 bases short, with 20 bases between. CDR1 and CDR2 (germline): MGHRA, YSYEKL. The CDR3 length is 16 residues. The CDR3 sequence: CASSQVGGQGWQEAFF. The DNA for the CDR3 is TGCGCCAGCAGCCAAGTAGGGGGGCAGGGATGGCAGGAAGCTTTCTTT.

This clonotype was observed at least ten times. The CDR3 coding sequence is TGCAGCGTTGAAGATTGGGGGAGGGTAGTAGATGAGCAGTTCTTC. Translating gives CSVEDWGRVVDEQFF. This chain joins TRBV29-1 and TRBJ2-1; 7 bases are a match to TRBD2. This CDR3 has 15 residues. Unmatched junction bases numbered 10, after V lost 0 bases and J lost 8 bases. The germline CDR1 and CDR2 sequences are SQVTM and ANQGSEA.

This clonotype was detected only a few times. The gene calls are TRBV11-2 and TRBJ1-1; the match to TRBD1 covers 10 bases. J gave up 0 bases and V 4 bases, and 5 bases lay outside the gene matches. This CDR3 has 16 amino acids. From germline, CDR1 is SGHAT and CDR2 FQNNGV. The CDR3 sequence: CASSWTGGAMNTEAFF. In DNA, the CDR3 is TGTGCCAGCAGCTGGACAGGGGGTGCCATGAACACTGAAGCTTTCTTT.

This clonotype was detected only a few times. This chain uses TRBV12-3 or TRBV12-4 with TRBJ1-2; 11 bases match TRBD1. This CDR3 spans 15 amino acids. The ends lost 6 bases at V and 6 bases at J; junction bases unmatched: 9. The CDR3: CASRVDRGPFHGYTF. DNA of the CDR3: TGTGCCAGCAGGGTGGACAGGGGGCCCTTTCATGGCTACACCTTC.

This clonotype was found many times. The chain recombines TRBV10-2 with TRBJ1-2; no clear D. The CDR3 consists of 14 residues. Germline assignment: CDR1 WSHSY and CDR2 SAAADI. Trimming removed 0 bases at V and 3 bases at J, with 8 bases between. In DNA, the CDR3 is TGCGCCAGCAGTGAGTCGGGCCCCGACTATGGCTACACCTTC. It encodes CASSESGPDYGYTF.

The chain recombines TRBV5-1 with TRBJ2-1, with TRBD2 matching over 13 bases. V was pared by 0 bases and J by 5 bases, with 2 bases of the junction left unmatched. Germline assignment: CDR1 SGHRS and CDR2 YFSETQ. This CDR3 region has 16 residues. The CDR3 reads CASSLGLAGGHNEQFF. In DNA, the CDR3 is TGCGCCAGCAGCTTGGGACTAGCGGGGGGACACAATGAGCAGTTCTTC.

V usage is TRBV7-9 and J usage is TRBJ1-1; D is undetermined. Germline loops: CDR1 SEHNR, CDR2 FQNEAQ (reference sequence). The CDR3 covers 13 residues. Trimming removed 1 base at V and 11 bases at J, with 14 bases between. The CDR3 nucleotides read TGTGCCAGCAGCTTAGGCCCCCTGGCGTGGGCTTTCTTT. Protein: CASSLGPLAWAFF.

The chain employs TRBV7-9 and TRBJ2-1, with 12 bases matching TRBD2. Trimming cost V 5 bases and J 3 bases; bases outside gene matches: 5. This CDR3 is 16 amino acids long. CDR1 is SEHNR, CDR2 FQNEAQ, per germline (reference sequence). CDR3 sequence: CASSPLAGGHYNEQFF. Here the CDR3 DNA reads TGTGCCAGCAGCCCACTAGCGGGGGGCCACTACAATGAGCAGTTCTTC.

The J gene is TRBJ1-1, the V gene TRBV6-5; tentative D call: TRBD1 (6 bases). Germline assignment: CDR1 MNHEY and CDR2 SVGAGI. The CDR3 consists of 14 residues. V lost 6 bases and J 7 bases, leaving 18 bases between the germline ends. The CDR3 DNA is TGTGCCAGCAGCGCGCTAACCAACAGGGTTGAAGCTTTCTTT. Its protein is CASSALTNRVEAFF.

At least ten counts were recorded for this clonotype. The rearrangement uses TRBV14 and TRBJ2-2, with 7 bases that match TRBD1. With 6 bases clipped from V and 6 bases from J, the junction kept 7 bases outside the gene matches. Germline CDR1 and CDR2: SGHDN and FVKESK. CDR3 length: 14 residues. The CDR3 bases are TGTGCCAGCAGTCGCCCACAGGGGCCCGGGGAGCTGTTTTTT. Protein: CASSRPQGPGELFF.

This clonotype appeared a few times. The chain uses TRBV27 and TRBJ1-6, with D maybe TRBD1 (5 bases). Germline values: CDR1 MNHEY, CDR2 SMNVEV (reference sequence). The CDR3 consists of 15 residues. The V end was cut by 0 bases, the J end by 6 bases, with 9 bases between. CDR3 sequence: CASSLSGAGNSPLHF. Here the CDR3 DNA reads TGTGCCAGCAGTTTATCAGGGGCGGGTAATTCACCCCTCCACTTT.

This clonotype was found many times. The chain has TRBV7-2 and TRBJ1-1; D perhaps matches TRBD1 (5 bases). Trimming cost V 2 bases and J 7 bases, with 14 bases left between them. CDR3 length equals 14 residues. Germline V gene lookup returns CDR1 SGHTA and CDR2 FQGNSA. The CDR3: CASSLTAPRGEAFF. The DNA of the CDR3 is TGTGCCAGCAGCTTAACCGCCCCGAGGGGTGAAGCTTTCTTT.

This clonotype was recorded many times. The chain is built from TRBV29-1 and TRBJ2-7, with 9 nucleotides matching TRBD1. Looked up from germline, CDR1 is SQVTM and CDR2 is ANQGSEA. The junction had 10 bases not matched to a gene; V was cut back by 5 bases and J by 5 bases. The length of the CDR3 is 14 residues. The CDR3 DNA reads as TGCAGCGTTTTATACTGGGACAGGGTCCACGAGCAGTACTTC. Residues: CSVLYWDRVHEQYF.

The chain employs TRBV6-2 or TRBV6-3 and TRBJ1-5; D gene unclear. There are 12 residues in the CDR3. Germline CDR1 MNHEY, CDR2 SVGEGT. V shed 2 bases and J shed 11 bases, with 10 bases lying between them. This CDR3 reads CASSYTGITQHF. The CDR3 DNA is TGTGCCAGCAGTTACACCGGGATCACCCAGCATTTT.

V usage is TRBV4-3 and J usage is TRBJ2-1, with D tentatively TRBD1 (6 bases). The CDR3 spans 19 residues. The ends were cut back, 0 bases at V and 0 bases at J, with 18 bases in the middle. The V gene's germline CDR1 is LGHNA and CDR2 YSLEER. The CDR3 bases are TGCGCCAGCAGCCAAGATGGGGAACAGGGCCGACACTCCTACAATGAGCAGTTCTTC. Translation gives CASSQDGEQGRHSYNEQFF.

Points on this clonotype: Germline and junction disagree at one end, which may indicate a read error. V and J are TRBV7-8 and TRBJ1-1; 11 bases line up with TRBD1. CDR3 length: 16 amino acids. CDR1 and CDR2 from the germline V gene are SGHVS and FQNEAQ. For the CDR3, the DNA is TGTGCCAGCAGCTTAGGGGGACCAGGACAGGGGGCGACCCCCTCCTTT. Translated: CASSLGGPGQGATPSF.